The rows below give T cell receptor beta chains drawn from one sample of a study of early T cells in non-severe SARS-CoV-2 infection. TCRdb re-analysed the 5' RACE reads in MiXCR, keeping a single row per CDR3 protein. The sample has tens of thousands of distinct CDR3 sequences, 12% seen once. The sequencing sample was made of whole blood. These receptors were taken from an adult who was a healthcare worker with PCR-confirmed SARS-CoV-2 infection or an uninfected control (not recorded which). Each CDR3 is given with its conserved first and last residue. A D gene is named only where the DNA matches it firmly. Clone size appears in some rows only: once, few, many, or a class for an expanded clone.

cdr3_length	d_call	j_call	clone_size	v_call	cdr3_nt	cdr3_aa
11	NA	TRBJ2-1	few	TRBV19	TGTGCCAGTACTGGAGGCCTAGGGCAGTTCTTC	CASTGGLGQFF
15	NA	TRBJ1-6	NA	TRBV2	TGTGCCAGCAGTACCAAAACAGGGTTCAATTCACCCCTCCACTTT	CASSTKTGFNSPLHF
11	NA	TRBJ2-1	many	TRBV24-1	TGTGCCACCAGTCTTGCGGCGGGGCAGTTCTTC	CATSLAAGQFF
16	NA	TRBJ2-4	many	TRBV6-4	TGTGCCAGCAGTGCCCACCCGACTACAGACAGTTCGTTTCAGTACTTC	CASSAHPTTDSSFQYF
14	NA	TRBJ1-5	many	TRBV12-3/TRBV12-4	TGTGCCAGCAGTTCCAGACGGCGCAATCAGCCCCAGCATTTT	CASSSRRRNQPQHF
13	TRBD1	TRBJ2-7	few	TRBV7-9	TGTGCCAGCAGCTGGGACAGCCCCTACGAGCAGTACTTC	CASSWDSPYEQYF
13	NA	TRBJ2-1	many	TRBV10-1	TGCGCCAGCAGTGAGCGCATATGGGATGAGCAGTTCTTC	CASSERIWDEQFF
12	NA	TRBJ2-5	few	TRBV19	TGTGCCAGTAGTCCATACTCGGGGTCCCAGTACTTC	CASSPYSGSQYF
19	NA	TRBJ1-6	NA	TRBV6-5	TGTGCCAGCAGTTACCAAAGGTCCCCCCGGGGTTATGGCAATTCACCCCTCCACTTT	CASSYQRSPRGYGNSPLHF
13	NA	TRBJ2-7	NA	TRBV18	TGTGCCAGCTCACCCAGCAGGTCCTACGAGCAGTACTTC	CASSPSRSYEQYF
13	TRBD2	TRBJ2-1	NA	TRBV19	TGTGCCACCCTGGGACTAGCGGCTAATGAGCAGTTCTTC	CATLGLAANEQFF
15	TRBD1	TRBJ2-7	NA	TRBV6-2/TRBV6-3	TGTGCCAGCAGTTACGCAGGGACAGGGACCGGCGAGCAGTACTTC	CASSYAGTGTGEQYF
16	TRBD2	TRBJ2-1	NA	TRBV6-2/TRBV6-3	TGTGCCAGCAGTTACCCCCGACTAGCGGGGGACAATGAGCAGTTCTTC	CASSYPRLAGDNEQFF
14	TRBD2	TRBJ2-7	NA	TRBV29-1	TGCAGCGTACGGCGACTAGCGGGTTCTAGCGAGCAGTACTTC	CSVRRLAGSSEQYF
14	TRBD1	TRBJ2-1	many	TRBV2	TGTGCCAGCAGGGGACAGAGCTCCTACAATGAGCAGTTCTTC	CASRGQSSYNEQFF
17	NA	TRBJ2-1	few	TRBV4-2	TGTGTCAGCAGCCAAGATTCAGGCCGAGAAGAGGACAATGAGCAGTTCTTC	CVSSQDSGREEDNEQFF
14	TRBD1	TRBJ1-1	few	TRBV7-9	TGTGCCAGCACCTTGACAGGGTTGGACACTGAAGCTTTCTTT	CASTLTGLDTEAFF
15	NA	TRBJ2-1	few	TRBV18	TGTGCCAGCTCACCACAACGGGACTTATACAATGAGCAGTTCTTC	CASSPQRDLYNEQFF
16	TRBD2	TRBJ2-3	NA	TRBV18	TGTGCCAGCTCACCGTGGACTAGCGGTAGCACAGATACGCAGTATTTT	CASSPWTSGSTDTQYF
11	NA	TRBJ2-5	many	TRBV29-1	TGCAGCGTTCGGCGGCAAGAGACCCAGTACTTC	CSVRRQETQYF
11	NA	TRBJ2-3	many	TRBV29-1	TGCAGCGTCGGGTTTTCGAATACGCAGTATTTT	CSVGFSNTQYF
15	TRBD2	TRBJ2-1	many	TRBV2	TGTGCCAGCAGTCCGGGACTAGCGGGGGGGTTAGAGCAGTTCTTC	CASSPGLAGGLEQFF
13	NA	TRBJ2-1	NA	TRBV27	TGTGCCAGCAGTCCCCGGGTCTCCAATGAGCAGTTCTTC	CASSPRVSNEQFF
12	NA	TRBJ2-2	few	TRBV29-1	TGCAGCGTTGACAGGAACACCGGGGAGCTGTTTTTT	CSVDRNTGELFF
16	NA	TRBJ2-7	NA	TRBV11-2	TGTGCCAGCAGCTTAGTCCGGACATACAATCCCTACGAGCAGTACTTC	CASSLVRTYNPYEQYF
14	NA	TRBJ1-4	NA	TRBV5-4	TGTGCCAGCAGTAAGGACGGCGCTAATGAAAAACTGTTTTTT	CASSKDGANEKLFF
16	NA	TRBJ1-1	NA	TRBV13	TGTGCCAGCAGCTTAGGCCTAACGGGTTTCCACACTGAAGCTTTCTTT	CASSLGLTGFHTEAFF
16	NA	TRBJ2-1	many	TRBV6-6	TGTGCCAGCAGTTCTGGGGAGAGCGGGTCCCTCAATGAGCAGTTCTTC	CASSSGESGSLNEQFF
14	NA	TRBJ1-1	few	TRBV6-1	TGTGCCAGCAACCAGGGGCCGGGGAACACTGAAGCTTTCTTT	CASNQGPGNTEAFF
14	TRBD2	TRBJ2-7	few	TRBV20-1	TGCAGTGCTGTAGCCGGGACTAGCGGCTACGAGCAGTACTTC	CSAVAGTSGYEQYF
15	NA	TRBJ2-2	few	TRBV7-2	TGTGCCAGCAGCTCCCCTGGGGACCAGGCCGGGGAGCTGTTTTTT	CASSSPGDQAGELFF